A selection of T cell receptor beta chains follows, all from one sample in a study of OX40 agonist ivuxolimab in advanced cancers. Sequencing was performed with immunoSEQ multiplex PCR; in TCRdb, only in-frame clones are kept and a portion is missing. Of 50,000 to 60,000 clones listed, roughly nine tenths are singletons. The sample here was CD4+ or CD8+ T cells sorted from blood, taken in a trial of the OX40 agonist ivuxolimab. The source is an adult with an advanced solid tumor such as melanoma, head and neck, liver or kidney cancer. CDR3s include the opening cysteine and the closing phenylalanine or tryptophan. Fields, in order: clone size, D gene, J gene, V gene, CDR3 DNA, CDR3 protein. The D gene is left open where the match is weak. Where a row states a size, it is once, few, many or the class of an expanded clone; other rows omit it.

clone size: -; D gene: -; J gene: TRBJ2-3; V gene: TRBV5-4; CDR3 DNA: TGTGCCAGCACCACCCCCGGGACGCCTGAAACAGATACGCAGTATTTT; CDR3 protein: CASTTPGTPETDTQYF
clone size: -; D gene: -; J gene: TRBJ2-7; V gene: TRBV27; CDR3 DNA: TGTGCCAGCAGTTCGACAGTGAGCTCCTACGAGCAGTACTTC; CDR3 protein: CASSSTVSSYEQYF
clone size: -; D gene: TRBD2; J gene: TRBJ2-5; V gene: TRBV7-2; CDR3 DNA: TGTGCCAGCAGCCCCCAATCCTTTAGCGGGGCCCAAGAGACCCAGTACTTC; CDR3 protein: CASSPQSFSGAQETQYF
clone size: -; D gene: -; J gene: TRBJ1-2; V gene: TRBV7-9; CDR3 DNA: TGTGCCAGCAGCTTACAGAAGGATGGCTACACCTTC; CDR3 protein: CASSLQKDGYTF
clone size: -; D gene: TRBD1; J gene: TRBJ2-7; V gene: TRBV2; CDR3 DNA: TGTGCCGGAGGACAGGCGGCCTCCTACGAGCAGTACTTC; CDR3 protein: CAGGQAASYEQYF
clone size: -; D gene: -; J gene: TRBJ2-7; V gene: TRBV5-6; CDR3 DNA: TGTGCCAGCAGCTTGGAACCGGGGTGGAGCGAGCAGTACTTC; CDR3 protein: CASSLEPGWSEQYF
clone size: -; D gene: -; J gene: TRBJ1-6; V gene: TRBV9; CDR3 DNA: TGTGCCAGCAGCGTATCAACCCTGGGTTCACCCCTCCACTTT; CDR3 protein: CASSVSTLGSPLHF
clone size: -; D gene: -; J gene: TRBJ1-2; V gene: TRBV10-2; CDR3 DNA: TGCGCCAGCAGTGAGACACGGATAGTTTATGGCTACACCTTC; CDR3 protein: CASSETRIVYGYTF
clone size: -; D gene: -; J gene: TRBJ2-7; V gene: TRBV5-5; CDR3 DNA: TGTGCCAGCAGCTCCATGGACTGGGTCGAGCAGTACTTC; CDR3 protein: CASSSMDWVEQYF
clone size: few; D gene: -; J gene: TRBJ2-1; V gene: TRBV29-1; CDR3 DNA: TGCAGCGTTGATAATAGTAGGGAGATTGTTATCAATGAGCAGTTCTTC; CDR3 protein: CSVDNSREIVINEQFF
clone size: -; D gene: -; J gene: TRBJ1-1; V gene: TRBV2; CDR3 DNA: TGTGCCAGCAGTGACTACGGGGCCATGAACACTGAAGCTTTCTTT; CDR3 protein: CASSDYGAMNTEAFF
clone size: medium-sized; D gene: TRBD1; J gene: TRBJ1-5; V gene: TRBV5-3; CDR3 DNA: TGTGCCAGAAGCTCATACCCGGGACAGGTTTATCAGCCCCAGCATTTT; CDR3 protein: CARSSYPGQVYQPQHF
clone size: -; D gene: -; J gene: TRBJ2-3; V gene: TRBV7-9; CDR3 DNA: TGTGCCAGCAGCTTAGACACAGATACGCAGTATTTT; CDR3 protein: CASSLDTDTQYF
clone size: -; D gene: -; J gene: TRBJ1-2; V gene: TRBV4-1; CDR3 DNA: TGCGCCAGCAGCCAAGAGGGACCTGGCTACACCTTC; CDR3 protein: CASSQEGPGYTF
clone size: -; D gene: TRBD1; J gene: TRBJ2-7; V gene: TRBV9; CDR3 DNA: TGTGCCAGCAGCGTAGCCGCAGGGGGCTTATACGAGCAGTACTTC; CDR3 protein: CASSVAAGGLYEQYF
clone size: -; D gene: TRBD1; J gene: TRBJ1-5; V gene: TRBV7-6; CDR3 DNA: TGTGCCAGCAGCTTATATCCCGGACAGGCGCATCAGCCCCAGCATTTT; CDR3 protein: CASSLYPGQAHQPQHF
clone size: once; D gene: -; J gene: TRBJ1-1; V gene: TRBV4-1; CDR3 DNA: TGCGCCAGCAGCCAAGATACCGTTAACACTGAAGCTTTCTTT; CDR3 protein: CASSQDTVNTEAFF
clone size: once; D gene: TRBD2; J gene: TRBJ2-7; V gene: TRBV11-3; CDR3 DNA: TGTGCCAGCAGCCCCCGGACTAGCGGATCCTACGAGCAGTACTTC; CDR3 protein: CASSPRTSGSYEQYF
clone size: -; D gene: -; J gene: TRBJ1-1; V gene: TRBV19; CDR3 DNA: TGTGCCAGTAGTTGGGGGAGGACTGAAGCTTTCTTT; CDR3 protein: CASSWGRTEAFF
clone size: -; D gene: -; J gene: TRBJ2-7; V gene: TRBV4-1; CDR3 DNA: TGCGCCAGCAGCCTCTCAGCCCCAGGAACCTACGAGCAGTACTTC; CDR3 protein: CASSLSAPGTYEQYF
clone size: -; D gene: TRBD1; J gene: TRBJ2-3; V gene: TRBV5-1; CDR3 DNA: TGCGCCAGCAGCGCGGGACAGGGCCCAGATACGCAGTATTTT; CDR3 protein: CASSAGQGPDTQYF
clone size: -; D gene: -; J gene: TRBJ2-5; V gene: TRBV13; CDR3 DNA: TGTGCCAGCAGCTTAGAATTTAACCGCGGGGAGACCCAGTACTTC; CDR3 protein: CASSLEFNRGETQYF
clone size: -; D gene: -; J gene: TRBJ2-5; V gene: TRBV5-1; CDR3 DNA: TGCGCCAGCAGCTTTTATGCCTACAGCCAAGAGACCCAGTACTTC; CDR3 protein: CASSFYAYSQETQYF
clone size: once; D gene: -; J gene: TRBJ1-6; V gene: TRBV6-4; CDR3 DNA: TGTGCCATCCTGGGGAATTCACCCCTCCACTTT; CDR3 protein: CAILGNSPLHF
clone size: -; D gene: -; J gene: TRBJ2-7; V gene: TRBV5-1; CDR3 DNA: TGCGCCAGCAGCTTGAATGTGGGCGAGCAGTACTTC; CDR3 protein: CASSLNVGEQYF
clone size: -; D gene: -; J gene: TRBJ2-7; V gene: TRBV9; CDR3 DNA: TGTGCCAGCAGCGGACGGGACGGGTCCTACGAGCAGTACTTC; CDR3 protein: CASSGRDGSYEQYF
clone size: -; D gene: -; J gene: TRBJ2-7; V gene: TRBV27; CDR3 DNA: TGTGCCAGCAGTTTGTGGGAGAGAAACTACGAGCAGTACTTC; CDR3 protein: CASSLWERNYEQYF
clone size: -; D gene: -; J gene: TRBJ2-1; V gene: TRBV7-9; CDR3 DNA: TGTGCCAGCAGCGGGCCGGACGGCGAGGAGCAGTTCTTC; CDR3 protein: CASSGPDGEEQFF
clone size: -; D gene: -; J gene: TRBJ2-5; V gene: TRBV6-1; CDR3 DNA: TGTGCCAGCAGTGAAGCACCTCGGGGCGGGGGCTACCAAGAGACCCAGTACTTC; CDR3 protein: CASSEAPRGGGYQETQYF
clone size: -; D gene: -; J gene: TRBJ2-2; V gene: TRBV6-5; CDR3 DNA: TGTGCCAGCAGGCAGTCAGCGGTACCGCTAGAGGAGCTGTTTTTT; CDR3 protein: CASRQSAVPLEELFF
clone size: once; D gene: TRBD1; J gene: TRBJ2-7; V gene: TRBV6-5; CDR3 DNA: TGTGCCAGCAGCGACAGGGGTTCCGAGCAGTACTTC; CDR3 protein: CASSDRGSEQYF